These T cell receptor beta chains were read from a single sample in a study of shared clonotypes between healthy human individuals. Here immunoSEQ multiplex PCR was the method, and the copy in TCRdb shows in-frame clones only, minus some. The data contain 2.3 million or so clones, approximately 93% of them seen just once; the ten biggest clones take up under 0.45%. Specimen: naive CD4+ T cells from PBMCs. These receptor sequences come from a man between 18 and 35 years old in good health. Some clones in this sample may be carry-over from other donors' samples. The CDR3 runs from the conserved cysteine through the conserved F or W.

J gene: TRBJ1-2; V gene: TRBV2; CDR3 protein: CASSGVGRDTF
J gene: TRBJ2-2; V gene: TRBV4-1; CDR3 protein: CASSRLLVLAGGPSVTGELFF
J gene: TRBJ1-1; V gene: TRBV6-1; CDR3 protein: CASRGTVEAFF
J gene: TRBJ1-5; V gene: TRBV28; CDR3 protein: CASSGIPSNQPQHF
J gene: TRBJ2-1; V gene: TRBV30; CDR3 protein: CAWSRGLAGGPNNEQFF
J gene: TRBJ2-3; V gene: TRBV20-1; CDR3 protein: CSAGPTDTQYF
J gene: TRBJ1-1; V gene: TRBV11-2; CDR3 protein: CASSYSRGGTEAFF
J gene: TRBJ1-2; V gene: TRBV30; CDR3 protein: CAWSEGRGYTF
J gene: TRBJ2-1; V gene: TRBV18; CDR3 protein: CASSPPASGRYSEQFF
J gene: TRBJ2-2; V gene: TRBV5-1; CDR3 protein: CASSLLDSGELFF
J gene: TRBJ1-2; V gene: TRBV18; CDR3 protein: CASSPPSAPLAYGYTF
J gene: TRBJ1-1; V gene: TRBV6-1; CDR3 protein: CASSSNGNTEAFF
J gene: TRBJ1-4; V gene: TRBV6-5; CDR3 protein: CASSYSRDRGWKLFF
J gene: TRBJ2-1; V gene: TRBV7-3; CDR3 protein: CASSPLIAGGNEQFF
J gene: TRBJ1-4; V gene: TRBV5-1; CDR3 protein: CASSLNAGGQGEKLFF
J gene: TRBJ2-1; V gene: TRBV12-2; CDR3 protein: CASRWSGSSYNEQFF
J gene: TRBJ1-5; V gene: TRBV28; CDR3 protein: CASSFLEATGPNQPQHF
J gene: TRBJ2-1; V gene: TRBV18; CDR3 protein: CASSRTSGNDNEQFF
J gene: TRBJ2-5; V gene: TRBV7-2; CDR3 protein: CASSLGAAAWGETQYF
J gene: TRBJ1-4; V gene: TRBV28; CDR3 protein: CASSSPGQGVGELFF
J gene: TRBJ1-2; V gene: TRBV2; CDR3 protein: CASSTQGANYGYTF
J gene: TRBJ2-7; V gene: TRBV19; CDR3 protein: CASSIALLSYEQYF
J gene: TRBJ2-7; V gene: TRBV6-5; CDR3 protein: CASSYHRRAGTYEQYF
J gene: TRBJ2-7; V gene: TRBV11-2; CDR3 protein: CASSRGWLATSYEQYF
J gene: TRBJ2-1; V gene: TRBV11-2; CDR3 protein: CASTTLGARLYNEQFF
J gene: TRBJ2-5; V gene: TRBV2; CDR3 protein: CARTGTGVIETQYF
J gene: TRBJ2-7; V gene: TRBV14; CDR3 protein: CASSPTSGEQYF
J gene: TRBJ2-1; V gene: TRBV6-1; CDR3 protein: CASSERASGGRSSYNEQFF
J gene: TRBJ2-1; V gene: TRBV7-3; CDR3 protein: CASSLKGSSLYNEQFF
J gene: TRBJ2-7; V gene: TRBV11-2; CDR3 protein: CASSLADYEQYF
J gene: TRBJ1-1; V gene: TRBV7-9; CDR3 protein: CASSPNYYKNTEAFF
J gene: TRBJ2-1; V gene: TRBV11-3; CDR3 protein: CASSTSSGRASEQFF
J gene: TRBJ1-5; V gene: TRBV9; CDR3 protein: CASSVGPPGQPQHF
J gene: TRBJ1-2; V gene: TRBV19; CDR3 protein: CAIIRTGLILYGYTF
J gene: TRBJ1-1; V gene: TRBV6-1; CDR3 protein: CASISREPRDTEAFF
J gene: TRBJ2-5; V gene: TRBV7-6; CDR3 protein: CASSSGAQQETQYF
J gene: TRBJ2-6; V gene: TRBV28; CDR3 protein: CASSLFGGGYSGANVLTF